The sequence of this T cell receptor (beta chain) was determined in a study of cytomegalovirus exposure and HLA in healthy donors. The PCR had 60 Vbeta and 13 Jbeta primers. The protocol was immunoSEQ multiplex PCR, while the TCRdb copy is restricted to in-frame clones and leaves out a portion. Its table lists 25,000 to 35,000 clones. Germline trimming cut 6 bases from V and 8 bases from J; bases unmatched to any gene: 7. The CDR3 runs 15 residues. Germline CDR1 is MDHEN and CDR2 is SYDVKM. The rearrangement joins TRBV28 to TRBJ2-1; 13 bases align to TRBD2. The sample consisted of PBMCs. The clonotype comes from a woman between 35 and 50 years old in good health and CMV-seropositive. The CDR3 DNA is TGTGCCAGCAGGCCCACTAGCGGGAGGGACGATGAGCAGTTCTTC. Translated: CASRPTSGRDDEQFF.